This T cell receptor (beta chain) originates from a study of blood T cell repertoires in COVID-19 (dated by TCRdb to 2020 to 2021). For the study in its entirety: Samples covering the acute and convalescent phases of COVID-19 were provided by collaborators in the United States, Italy and Spain. Nearly every sample came with metadata listing a de-identified subject ID, COVID-19 status, age in years and sex. The prospective study material was composed of cDNA or gDNA derived from T cells, B-cell-depleted T cells, or PBMCs. Samples came from the ongoing ImmuneRACE study (first 160 participants) plus 1,254 subjects from 6 global collaborators. Deeply sampled blood TCRbeta repertoires from subjects exposed to, actively infected with, or recovered from COVID-19 were included in the dataset. Where HLA class I and class II types were available, the types were taken from metadata supplied by the sample provider, not from assay-based typing. The repertoires were released in a freely available public database intended as a resource for research on the immune response to SARS-CoV-2. What the authors observed across the whole study: How much clinical and demographic metadata was included differed by source and by participant, and the metadata was provided uncurated.

Details on this clone: Its cognate antigen has yet to be identified. There are no base qualities to consult, and no much larger clone falls within one base.

The immunoSEQ Assay, a bias-controlled multiplex PCR, was used to amplify TCRbeta CDR3 regions from genomic DNA. Regarding the original processing steps: Nucleated cell counts per sample were estimated from amplification of reference gene primers within the assay. To quantify the absolute abundance of each unique TCRbeta CDR3 rearrangement, sequence reads were collapsed and filtered. Productive Simpson clonality was computed per sample as the square root of Simpson's diversity index over productive rearrangements. TCRdb stores this immuneACCESS table with in-frame sequences only. Part of the clones is absent; in the studies checked, under half of the shortfall reflects unresolved V genes, and no reason is known for the rest. That table is the source of V, J and clone size, and D and trimming were worked out from the DNA. The sample records some 27,000 clones, more than 70% of which are singletons. The leading ten clones occupy 2% to 3% of the sample.

The collaborating institutions used their own protocols to collect whole blood in K2EDTA tubes. Collaborator samples were shipped for TCRbeta analysis as frozen whole blood, isolated PBMCs, or DNA extracted from either sample type. V sheds 2 bases and J sheds 6 bases, leaving 8 bases between their ends. Counted from cysteine to phenylalanine, this CDR3 has 12 amino acids. CDR3 DNA is the only sequence kept; it has 36 bases, read in frame from the first base. The source of this sequence is a human donor in a cohort sampled during active COVID-19. The specimen was peripheral blood. The sequence links TRBV12-3 or TRBV12-4 to TRBJ2-7; the D gene is unclear. The sequence in DNA is TGTGCCAGCAGTTTACCCCCGGGCGAGCAGTACTTC. Its coded protein is CASSLPPGEQYF.